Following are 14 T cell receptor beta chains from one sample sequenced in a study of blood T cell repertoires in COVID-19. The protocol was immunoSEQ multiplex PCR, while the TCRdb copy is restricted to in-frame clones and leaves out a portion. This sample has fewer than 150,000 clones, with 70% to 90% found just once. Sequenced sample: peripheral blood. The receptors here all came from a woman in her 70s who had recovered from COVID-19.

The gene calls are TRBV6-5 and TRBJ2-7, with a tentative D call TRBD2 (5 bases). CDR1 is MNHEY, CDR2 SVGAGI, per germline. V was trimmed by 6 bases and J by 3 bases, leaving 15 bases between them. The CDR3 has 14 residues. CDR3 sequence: CASSLAVGGYEQYF. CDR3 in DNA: TGTGCCAGCAGCCTTGCAGTAGGAGGCTACGAGCAGTACTTC.

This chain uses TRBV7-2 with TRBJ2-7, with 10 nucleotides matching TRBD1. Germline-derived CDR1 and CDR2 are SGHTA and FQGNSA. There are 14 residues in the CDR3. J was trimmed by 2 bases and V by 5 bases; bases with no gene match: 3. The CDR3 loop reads CASSPGQGAYEQYF. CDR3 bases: TGTGCCAGCAGCCCCGGACAGGGGGCCTACGAGCAGTACTTC.

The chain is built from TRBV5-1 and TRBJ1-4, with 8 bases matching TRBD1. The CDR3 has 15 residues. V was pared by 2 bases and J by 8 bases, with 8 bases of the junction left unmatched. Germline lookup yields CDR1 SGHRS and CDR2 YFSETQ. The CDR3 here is CASSLAGTGDEKLFF. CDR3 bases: TGCGCCAGCAGCTTAGCCGGGACAGGAGACGAAAAACTGTTTTTT. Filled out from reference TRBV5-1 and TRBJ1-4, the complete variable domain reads KAGVTQTPRYLIKTRGQQVTLSCSPISGHRSVSWYQQTPGQGLQFLFEYFSETQRNKGNFPGRFSGRQFSNSRSEMNVSTLELGDSALYLCASSLAGTGDEKLFFGSGTQLSVL.

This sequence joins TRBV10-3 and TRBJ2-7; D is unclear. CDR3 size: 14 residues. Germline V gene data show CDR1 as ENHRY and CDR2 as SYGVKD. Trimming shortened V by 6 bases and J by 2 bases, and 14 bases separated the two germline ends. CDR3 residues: CAIRSTAAAYEQYF. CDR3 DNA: TGTGCCATCAGAAGTACGGCCGCGGCCTACGAGCAGTACTTC.

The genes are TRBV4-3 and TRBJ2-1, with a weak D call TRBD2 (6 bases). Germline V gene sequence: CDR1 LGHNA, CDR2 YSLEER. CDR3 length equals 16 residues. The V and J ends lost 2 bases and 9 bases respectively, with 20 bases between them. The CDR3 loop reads CASSQNIGGSLGEQFF. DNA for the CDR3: TGCGCCAGCAGCCAAAACATCGGAGGGAGCCTAGGTGAGCAGTTCTTC.

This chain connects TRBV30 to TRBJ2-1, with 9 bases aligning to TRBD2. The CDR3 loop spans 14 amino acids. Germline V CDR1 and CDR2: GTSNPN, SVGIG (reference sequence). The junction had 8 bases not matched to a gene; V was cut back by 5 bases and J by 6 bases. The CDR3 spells CAWAGLANRNEQFF. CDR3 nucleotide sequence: TGTGCCTGGGCGGGACTAGCTAATCGCAATGAGCAGTTCTTC.

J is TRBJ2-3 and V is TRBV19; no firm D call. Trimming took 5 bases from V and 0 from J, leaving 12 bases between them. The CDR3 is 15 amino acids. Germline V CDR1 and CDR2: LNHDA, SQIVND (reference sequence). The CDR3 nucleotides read TGTGCCAGTAGTGTTGACCTGGAGAGCACAGATACGCAGTATTTT. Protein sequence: CASSVDLESTDTQYF.

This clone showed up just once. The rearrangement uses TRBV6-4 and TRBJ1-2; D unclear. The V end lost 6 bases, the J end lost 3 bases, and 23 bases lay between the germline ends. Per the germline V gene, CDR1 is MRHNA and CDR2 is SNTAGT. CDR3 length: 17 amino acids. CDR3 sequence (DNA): TGTGCCAGCAGCGATACCCACTTCGCGTATCGGGACTATGGCTACACCTTC. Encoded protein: CASSDTHFAYRDYGYTF.

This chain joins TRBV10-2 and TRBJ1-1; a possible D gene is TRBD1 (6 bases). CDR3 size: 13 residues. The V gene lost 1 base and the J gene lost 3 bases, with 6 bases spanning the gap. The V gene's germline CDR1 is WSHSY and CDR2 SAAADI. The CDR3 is CASSEYRDTEAFF. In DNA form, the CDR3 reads TGCGCCAGCAGTGAGTACAGGGACACTGAAGCTTTCTTT.

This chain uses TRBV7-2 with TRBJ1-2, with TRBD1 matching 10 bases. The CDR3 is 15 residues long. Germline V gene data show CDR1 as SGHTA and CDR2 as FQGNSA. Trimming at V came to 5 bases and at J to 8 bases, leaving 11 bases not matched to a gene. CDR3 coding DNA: TGTGCCAGCAGCCACCCCTTGGGGACAGGGGCGGGCTACACCTTC. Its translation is CASSHPLGTGAGYTF.

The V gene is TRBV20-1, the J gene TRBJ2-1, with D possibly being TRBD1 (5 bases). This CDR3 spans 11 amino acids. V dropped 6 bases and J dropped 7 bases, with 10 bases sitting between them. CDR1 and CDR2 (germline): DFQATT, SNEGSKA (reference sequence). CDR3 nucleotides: TGCAGTGCACAGACAGTGAATGAGCAGTTCTTC. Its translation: CSAQTVNEQFF.

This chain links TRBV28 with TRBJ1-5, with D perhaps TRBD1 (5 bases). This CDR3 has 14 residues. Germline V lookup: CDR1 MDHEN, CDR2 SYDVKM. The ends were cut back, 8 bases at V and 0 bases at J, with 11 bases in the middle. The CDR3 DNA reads TGTGCCAGCTGCGGGACCTATAGCAATCAGCCCCAGCATTTT. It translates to CASCGTYSNQPQHF.

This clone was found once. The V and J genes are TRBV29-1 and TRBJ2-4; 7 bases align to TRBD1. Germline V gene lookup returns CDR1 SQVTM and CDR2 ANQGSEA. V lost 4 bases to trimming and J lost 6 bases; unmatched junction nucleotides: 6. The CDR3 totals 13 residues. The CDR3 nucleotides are TGCAGCGTTGGGGACAGAACACGAAACATTCAGTACTTC. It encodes CSVGDRTRNIQYF.

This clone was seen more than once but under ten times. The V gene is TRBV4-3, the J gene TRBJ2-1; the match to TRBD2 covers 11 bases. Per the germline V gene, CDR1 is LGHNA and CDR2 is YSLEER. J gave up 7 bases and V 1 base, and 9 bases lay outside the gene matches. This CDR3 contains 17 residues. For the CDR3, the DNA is TGCGCCAGCAGCCAAGCCCTTAGCGGGGGGGTAGGGAATGAGCAGTTCTTC. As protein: CASSQALSGGVGNEQFF.